The 19 T cell receptor beta chains given below trace back to one sample, sequenced in a study of T cell responses to AZD1222 COVID-19 vaccine. Some clones are missing from TCRdb's copy, which holds only in-frame ones; the method was immunoSEQ multiplex PCR. The sample shows some 120,000 clones, 87% of them seen only once. The sample was peripheral blood, taken on day 0 of AZD1222 vaccination. The source is an adult in good health.

The chain links TRBV28 to TRBJ2-1, with D tentatively TRBD1 (5 bases). Germline V gene lookup returns CDR1 MDHEN and CDR2 SYDVKM. The V and J ends lost 3 bases and 9 bases respectively, with 12 bases between them. CDR3 length: 13 residues. The CDR3 spells CASSLPQESEQFF. DNA of the CDR3: TGTGCCAGCAGTTTGCCACAGGAGAGTGAGCAGTTCTTC.

J is TRBJ1-6 and V is TRBV7-2; D remains ambiguous. The germline CDR1 and CDR2 sequences are SGHTA and FQGNSA. The V and J ends lost 6 bases and 8 bases respectively, with 11 bases between them. This CDR3 has 13 residues. CDR3 sequence: CASSVGRDSPLHF. The DNA of the CDR3 is TGTGCCAGCAGTGTAGGGAGGGATTCACCCCTCCACTTT.

V usage is TRBV5-8 and J usage is TRBJ2-1; the D gene is possibly TRBD2 (6 bases). The V and J ends lost 3 bases and 12 bases respectively, with 13 bases between them. Germline CDR1 reads SGHTS; CDR2 reads YDEGEE. There are 12 residues in the CDR3. The DNA for the CDR3 is TGTGCCAGCAGCTGGGGACTCCTAGGGCAGTTCTTC. Translating it yields CASSWGLLGQFF.

The chain has TRBV29-1 and TRBJ2-5, with D unclear. The germline V and J ends were trimmed by 5 bases and 4 bases, with 5 bases remaining between them. Germline CDR1 reads SQVTM; CDR2 reads ANQGSEA. The CDR3 has 10 amino acids. CDR3 protein: CSVRGETQYF. CDR3 in DNA: TGCAGCGTTCGAGGAGAGACCCAGTACTTC.

The chain employs TRBV24-1 and TRBJ1-2, with D possibly matching TRBD1 (6 bases). Germline CDR1 is KGHDR and CDR2 is SFDVKD. This CDR3 has 15 amino acids. Trimming removed 3 bases at V and 4 bases at J, with 14 bases between. Here the CDR3 reads CATSDTRDTRYGYTF. The CDR3 region has the DNA TGTGCCACCAGTGATACCCGGGACACCCGCTATGGCTACACCTTC.

The J gene is TRBJ1-2, the V gene TRBV10-3; D is uncertain. Deletions cut 10 bases from V and 2 bases from J, with 5 bases between. The CDR3 sequence is 10 residues long. The germline V gene encodes CDR1 ENHRY and CDR2 SYGVKD. The CDR3 protein is CATANYGYTF. The CDR3 DNA follows: TGTGCCACAGCCAACTATGGCTACACCTTC.

J is TRBJ1-5 and V is TRBV6-5, with a weak D call TRBD1 (5 bases). CDR3 length equals 12 residues. Germline CDR1 reads MNHEY; CDR2 reads SVGAGI. V lost 8 bases, J lost 6 bases, and 11 bases lay in between. CDR3 DNA sequence: TGTGCCAGCGGGGGGGACGGTCAGCCCCAGCATTTT. Amino acids: CASGGDGQPQHF.

The rearrangement joins TRBV5-1 to TRBJ2-7; TRBD2 matches 7 bases. V lost 4 bases, J lost 0 bases, and 4 bases stayed unmatched. The CDR3 extends over 14 amino acids. Germline V gene sequence: CDR1 SGHRS, CDR2 YFSETQ. The CDR3 DNA sequence: TGCGCCAGCAGCGAGACTAGCACCTCCTACGAGCAGTACTTC. This translates into CASSETSTSYEQYF.

The chain recombines TRBV11-2 with TRBJ2-7, with D possibly being TRBD1 (6 bases). The V and J ends lost 4 bases and 3 bases respectively, with 19 bases between them. CDR3 length equals 16 residues. CDR1 SGHAT and CDR2 FQNNGV come from the germline V gene. CDR3 region: CASSSLTQGLLYEQYF. The CDR3 nucleotides are TGTGCCAGCAGCTCCCTCACACAGGGCCTTCTCTACGAGCAGTACTTC.

The V and J genes are TRBV7-2 and TRBJ2-1; the match to TRBD2 covers 9 bases. Germline values: CDR1 SGHTA, CDR2 FQGNSA. The CDR3 consists of 16 residues. Germline trimming cut 1 base from V and 9 bases from J; bases unmatched to any gene: 10. CDR3 amino acids: CASSLGSRTSATEQFF. The CDR3, as DNA: TGTGCCAGCAGCTTAGGTAGCAGGACTAGCGCAACTGAGCAGTTCTTC.

The chain recombines TRBV6-5 with TRBJ2-5; D gene unclear. Trimming left V 2 bases short and J 3 bases short, with 7 bases between. This CDR3 has 13 amino acids. Germline CDR1 reads MNHEY; CDR2 reads SVGAGI. CDR3 bases: TGTGCCAGCAGTTACCGTATAGAAGAGACCCAGTACTTC. Its protein product is CASSYRIEETQYF.

V usage is TRBV5-6 and J usage is TRBJ1-5; TRBD1 agrees at 8 bases. The CDR3 length is 16 residues. Germline-derived CDR1 and CDR2 are SGHDT and YYEEEE. V was pared by 4 bases and J by 6 bases, with 12 bases of the junction left unmatched. The CDR3 loop reads CASSLTGAGGTQPQHF. Here the CDR3 DNA reads TGTGCCAGCAGCCTCACGGGGGCAGGGGGCACTCAGCCCCAGCATTTT.

The genes are TRBV27 and TRBJ1-4; TRBD1 agrees at 7 bases. Germline V gives CDR1 MNHEY, CDR2 SMNVEV (reference sequence). The J segment lost 4 bases and the V segment lost 5 bases, leaving 4 bases of the junction unmatched. CDR3 length equals 14 residues. DNA of the CDR3: TGTGCCAGCAGTCCCAGGGGGGGTAATGAAAAACTGTTTTTT. Protein product: CASSPRGGNEKLFF.

This clone has a single count. Written as DNA, the CDR3 is TGTGCCAGCAGCTTAGGACTAATAAATGAGCAGTTCTTC. It translates to CASSLGLINEQFF. The rearrangement links TRBV7-9 to TRBJ2-1; D might be TRBD2 (5 bases). V shed 1 base and J shed 7 bases, with 8 bases lying between them. In germline, CDR1 is SEHNR, CDR2 FQNEAQ (reference sequence). There are 13 residues in the CDR3.

CDR3 nucleotide sequence: TGTGCTACCAGGTCGGAAGGACCCCTCCACTTT. Its protein is CATRSEGPLHF. The chain uses TRBV14 and TRBJ1-6; D is undetermined. The CDR3 extends over 11 amino acids. In germline, CDR1 is SGHDN, CDR2 FVKESK.

The gene calls are TRBV28 and TRBJ2-7; TRBD2 matches 9 bases. The V gene end was trimmed by 2 bases and the J gene end by 1 base; junction bases not matched to a gene: 3. The germline V gene has CDR1 MDHEN and CDR2 SYDVKM. This CDR3 has 15 residues. This chain's CDR3 is CASSLIAGESYEQYF. Here the CDR3 DNA reads TGTGCCAGCAGTTTAATAGCGGGAGAATCCTACGAGCAGTACTTC.

This clone came up a few times. The CDR3 reads CASSSDPAGELFF. CDR3 in DNA: TGTGCCAGCAGCTCTGACCCCGCCGGGGAGCTGTTTTTT. This chain uses TRBV7-9 with TRBJ2-2; D not certain. Trimming shortened V by 4 bases and J by 6 bases, and 9 bases separated the two germline ends. The CDR3 spans 13 residues. Per germline, CDR1 SEHNR and CDR2 FQNEAQ (reference sequence).

J is TRBJ2-1 and V is TRBV13; TRBD2 matches at 10 bases. This CDR3 is 15 amino acids long. Germline V gives CDR1 PRHDT, CDR2 FYEKMQ (reference sequence). Germline trimming cut 2 bases from V and 6 bases from J; bases unmatched to any gene: 4. The CDR3 region has the DNA TGTGCCAGCAGCTTACTGACTAGCGGGCGCAATGAGCAGTTCTTC. Translating it yields CASSLLTSGRNEQFF.

The V and J genes are TRBV7-2 and TRBJ1-5, with D perhaps matching TRBD1 (6 bases). Trimming took off 4 bases at V and 2 bases at J, with 24 bases between the two ends. The germline V gene encodes CDR1 SGHTA and CDR2 FQGNSA. The CDR3 has 19 amino acids. CDR3 residues: CASSSTPPGGAYGNQPQHF. The CDR3 DNA follows: TGTGCCAGCAGCTCGACCCCTCCCGGGGGGGCTTATGGCAATCAGCCCCAGCATTTT. The complete variable domain, with remaining parts taken from reference TRBV7-2 and TRBJ1-5, reads GAGVSQSPSNKVTEKGKDVELRCDPISGHTALYWYRQSLGQGLEFLIYFQGNSAPDKSGLPSDRFSAERTGGSVSTLTIQRTQQEDSAVYLCASSSTPPGGAYGNQPQHFGDGTRLSIL.